This note documents a single T cell receptor (beta chain) sequence. As originally analysed: Researchers report that nucleated cell counts were estimated from reference gene primer amplification. Sequenced by immunoSEQ multiplex PCR; TCRdb stores in-frame clones only, minus some. Clone size and the V and J calls come from that table; the DNA yielded D and trimming. The sample shows about 400,000 clones, 88% of them seen only once. This entry belongs to a study of blood T cell repertoires in COVID-19. Background on the study: Specimens from acute and convalescent COVID-19 originated in the United States, Italy and Spain.

Individuals aged 18 to 89 years were recruited from approximately 22 US areas. Assignments of participants to cohorts depended upon their own reported clinical history. This receptor was taken from a woman aged 35 to 49 with acute COVID-19. What was sequenced was PBMCs or T cells enriched from blood (not recorded which).

The CDR3 DNA is TGTGCCAGCAGTTACGGGGGCTCGGGGATGAACACTGAAGCTTTCTTT. Protein: CASSYGGSGMNTEAFF. This sequence joins TRBV6-5 and TRBJ1-1; D might be TRBD1 (6 bases). Germline assignment: CDR1 MNHEY and CDR2 SVGAGI. The CDR3 length is 16 residues. V lost 2 bases and J lost 0, with 13 bases in between.